This record covers a single T cell receptor (beta chain). The antigen it recognizes is unknown. Base-call qualities are not available, and no considerably larger clone is one nucleotide away. Using the immunoSEQ multiplex PCR assay, the TCRB and TCRAD loci were amplified from a standardized quantity of quality-controlled genomic DNA. The V(D)J region was spanned by amplicons of a length sufficient to cover the CDR3 and to identify V and J genes. Amplicon sequencing was performed on an Illumina platform through the commercial immunoSEQ service. In the authors' own workflow: Corrections for primer bias and sequencing errors followed previously described methods, while TCRAD and TCRB definitions were based on the IMGT database. Repertoires were analysed with immunoSEQ Analyzer 3.0 and VDJTools, covering basic statistics, V/J segment usage, diversity estimates, rarefaction and pairwise overlap. Diversity was estimated with Chao1, ChaoE, Efron-Thisted, Shannon and inverse Simpson indices, and also on datasets down-sampled to the smallest sample. Repertoire overlap was assessed by strict matching of CDR3 nucleotide sequence, V gene and J gene, and clustering was done by Jaccard-based multidimensional scaling. TCRdb's version of the immuneACCESS table is confined to in-frame rearrangements and falls short of the full clone set. An unresolved V gene accounts for under half of the shortfall where checked; the remainder is of unknown origin. Clonal size and the V and J genes are those of that table, whereas D and trimming came from the DNA. A total of under 150,000 clones appear in this sample, more than 90% of them only once. The ten largest make up approximately 0.022% of the sample.

The sample belongs to a study of human thymus T cells (dated by TCRdb to about 2020). In the study overall: TCR alpha and beta repertoires from roughly 8 infant thymus samples and four related peripheral blood samples were characterized in the study. Donor ages ranged from about 7 to 244 days, and the cohort comprised about six male and a couple of female infants.

The paper's findings and limits, for the study overall: The related research found that thymic TCR repertoires overlapped highly between unrelated individuals. Biased V and J gene segment usage appeared to be present in both thymic and peripheral blood repertoires. On average, about 800,000 unique TCRB clonotypes were obtained from thymus samples, compared with 65,000 to 90,000 from blood samples.

Thymus tissue was obtained as surgical resects removed during corrective cardiac surgery. In Finland, the donors were immunologically healthy infants who were having open corrective cardiac surgery for congenital heart defects. Thymocytes were freed from the tissue by mechanical means and kept at -70 degrees C as pellets of roughly 9-34 million cells. A QIAsymphony instrument was used to extract genomic DNA from the frozen cell pellets. Sequenced: thymus tissue. The receptor comes from a boy less than two years old with a congenital heart defect but otherwise immunologically healthy.

The CDR3 region: CASSQEGRAASGNTIYF. At the DNA level, the sequence is TGTGCCAGCAGCCAAGAAGGGAGGGCAGCCTCTGGAAACACCATATATTTT. Recombination joined TRBV4-2 with TRBJ1-3; the D gene lacks a confident call. Trimming at the junction amounts to 0 bases on V and 0 bases on J, and the germline ends lie 12 bases apart. The CDR1 and CDR2 encoded by the germline V gene are LGHNA and YNFKEQ. The CDR3 has 17 amino acids, counting the end cysteine and phenylalanine. The read is trimmed to its CDR3 DNA, 51 bases read in frame from base 1.